Listed below are T cell receptor beta chains from one sample, sequenced in a study of T cells in Graves' hyperthyroidism and ophthalmopathy. Via MiXCR, TCRdb re-called the multiplex PCR reads, giving one row per CDR3 protein. This repertoire shows hundreds of thousands of distinct CDR3 sequences, about 14% found once; its top ten account for roughly a tenth. Sequencing was performed on blood. Source of these receptors: a woman between 18 and 29 years old with Graves' hyperthyroidism. Both conserved end residues are part of each CDR3. The D gene is left open where the match is weak. Size is omitted from some rows. Given values are once, few, many or a class for expanded clones.

J,V,size,D,CDR3,DNA
TRBJ2-1,TRBV19,-,TRBD1,CASTPDRSSYNEQFF,TGTGCCAGTACCCCGGACAGGAGCTCCTACAATGAGCAGTTCTTC
TRBJ2-5,TRBV24-1,few,TRBD1,CASAGTAEETQYF,TGTGCCAGTGCCGGGACAGCCGAAGAGACCCAGTACTTC
TRBJ1-2,TRBV6-2/TRBV6-3,-,-,CASRARGNYGYTF,TGTGCCAGCCGGGCTCGGGGGAACTATGGCTACACCTTC
TRBJ2-4,TRBV6-1,-,-,CASRQVRGSKNIQYF,TGTGCCAGCAGGCAGGTTAGGGGGAGTAAAAACATTCAGTACTTC
TRBJ2-1,TRBV7-2,many,-,CASSDRTRNYNEQFF,TGTGCCAGCAGCGATCGGACCCGAAACTACAATGAGCAGTTCTTC
TRBJ1-2,TRBV20-1,few,TRBD1,CSARAMTGENYGYTF,TGCAGTGCTAGAGCTATGACAGGGGAAAACTATGGCTACACCTTC
TRBJ1-2,TRBV3-1,-,TRBD1,CASSQETGSYGYTF,TGTGCCAGCAGCCAAGAGACAGGGTCCTATGGCTACACCTTC
TRBJ2-3,TRBV19,-,-,CASSMQTHTDTQYF,TGTGCCAGTAGTATGCAGACTCACACAGATACGCAGTATTTT
TRBJ2-4,TRBV6-1,-,-,CASSEMDIQYF,TGTGCCAGCAGTGAAATGGACATTCAGTACTTC
TRBJ1-2,TRBV20-1,few,-,CSAEPGAPYGYTF,TGCAGTGCGGAGCCAGGGGCGCCATATGGCTACACCTTC
TRBJ2-1,TRBV4-1,-,-,CASSQDRIATNNEQFF,TGCGCCAGCAGCCAGGATCGGATAGCTACCAACAATGAGCAGTTCTTC
TRBJ2-2,TRBV9,-,-,CASGRATGELFF,TGTGCCAGCGGTCGGGCGACCGGGGAGCTGTTTTTT
TRBJ1-5,TRBV28,-,-,CASSTLGEPQHF,TGTGCCAGCAGTACTCTTGGGGAGCCCCAGCATTTT
TRBJ2-1,TRBV14,-,TRBD1,CASSLQDWWARGQAIEQFF,TGTGCCAGCAGCCTACAAGATTGGTGGGCCAGGGGGCAAGCGATTGAGCAGTTCTTC
TRBJ2-1,TRBV11-2,many,TRBD2,CASSLDPSGSSYNEQFF,TGTGCCAGCAGCTTAGATCCTAGCGGGAGCTCCTACAATGAGCAGTTCTTC
TRBJ2-1,TRBV20-1,few,-,CSARDFSSEYNEQFF,TGCAGTGCTAGAGATTTCTCTAGCGAGTACAATGAGCAGTTCTTC
TRBJ2-1,TRBV7-9,few,TRBD1,CASSSGTGAGSDEQFF,TGTGCCAGCAGCTCGGGGACAGGGGCGGGGAGTGATGAGCAGTTCTTC
TRBJ1-1,TRBV19,few,-,CASNGAVEAFF,TGTGCCAGTAATGGGGCAGTTGAAGCTTTCTTT
TRBJ2-5,TRBV11-2,many,TRBD2,CASSLRSSGSMETQYF,TGTGCCAGCAGCTTAAGGAGTAGCGGGAGCATGGAGACCCAGTACTTC
TRBJ1-1,TRBV30,many,-,CAWSSPRWGTEAFF,TGTGCCTGGAGTTCCCCGAGATGGGGCACTGAAGCTTTCTTT
TRBJ2-2,TRBV7-2,few,-,CASSLAWRQGVSYTGELFF,TGTGCCAGCAGCTTAGCGTGGCGTCAGGGCGTTTCTTACACCGGGGAGCTGTTTTTT
TRBJ1-4,TRBV3-1,many,-,CASSQDWLGEKLFF,TGTGCCAGCAGCCAAGATTGGCTCGGTGAAAAACTGTTTTTT
TRBJ2-7,TRBV7-2,-,-,CASSRFTVSAFYEQYF,TGTGCCAGCAGCCGATTCACAGTCTCGGCTTTCTACGAGCAGTACTTC
TRBJ2-2,TRBV27,-,TRBD1,CASSYVTGDGELFF,TGTGCCAGCAGTTACGTGACAGGGGATGGGGAGCTGTTTTTT
TRBJ1-1,TRBV18,many,-,CASSPGAGSEAFF,TGTGCCAGCTCACCAGGGGCAGGCTCTGAAGCTTTCTTT
TRBJ2-1,TRBV7-6,many,TRBD2,CASSLEREGFNEQFF,TGTGCCAGCAGCTTGGAGCGGGAGGGTTTCAATGAGCAGTTCTTC
TRBJ1-1,TRBV19,-,TRBD1,CASSSWDRGTEAFF,TGTGCCAGTAGTAGCTGGGACAGGGGGACTGAAGCTTTCTTT
TRBJ2-7,TRBV6-1,few,-,CASSSAWTNRGGEQYF,TGTGCCAGCAGTTCCGCCTGGACTAATCGGGGAGGCGAGCAGTACTTC
TRBJ2-7,TRBV30,-,-,CAWSEDGLGEQYF,TGTGCCTGGAGTGAAGATGGGTTAGGCGAGCAGTACTTC
TRBJ2-7,TRBV20-1,few,-,CSASGRPRYEQYF,TGCAGTGCTTCAGGCCGGCCACGCTACGAGCAGTACTTC
TRBJ2-7,TRBV29-1,few,-,CSVDVGYEQYF,TGCAGCGTTGATGTAGGTTACGAGCAGTACTTC
TRBJ1-1,TRBV5-6,many,-,CASSLFGRGTTEAFF,TGTGCCAGCAGCTTGTTTGGCCGGGGAACGACTGAAGCTTTCTTT
TRBJ1-4,TRBV11-2,few,TRBD1,CASRRTGRGTNEKLFF,TGTGCCAGCAGAAGGACAGGCCGAGGAACTAATGAAAAACTGTTTTTT
TRBJ1-2,TRBV2,-,-,CASSDSPPGRYTF,TGTGCCAGCAGTGACTCCCCACCTGGGCGCTACACCTTC
TRBJ1-2,TRBV27,many,TRBD1,CASSYKPTGYYGYTF,TGTGCCAGCAGCTATAAGCCGACAGGGTACTATGGCTACACCTTC
TRBJ2-7,TRBV6-1,many,-,CASAADGYEQYF,TGTGCCAGCGCCGCGGACGGTTACGAGCAGTACTTC
TRBJ1-2,TRBV27,few,TRBD1,CASSFLGTGEGYTF,TGTGCCAGCAGTTTTCTTGGGACAGGGGAGGGCTACACCTTC
TRBJ2-3,TRBV28,many,-,CASSLSLNLSRRDMDGDTQYF,TGTGCCAGCAGTTTGTCTCTAAACCTCTCCCGCCGGGACATGGACGGCGATACGCAGTATTTT
TRBJ2-5,TRBV9,few,TRBD2,CASSVGLAGGLQETQYF,TGTGCCAGCAGCGTAGGGTTAGCGGGAGGGTTACAAGAGACCCAGTACTTC
TRBJ1-5,TRBV6-2/TRBV6-3,many,-,CATRWDSNQPQHF,TGTGCCACCCGGTGGGATAGCAATCAGCCCCAGCATTTT
TRBJ2-3,TRBV12-3/TRBV12-4,few,TRBD2,CASSPQTTSGLFTQYF,TGTGCCAGCAGTCCCCAAACGACTAGCGGGCTTTTTACGCAGTATTTT
TRBJ1-2,TRBV10-3,few,-,CAIRFGQWLHYGYTF,TGTGCCATCAGATTTGGACAGTGGCTCCACTATGGCTACACCTTC
TRBJ1-1,TRBV5-5,many,-,CASSLEAVMNTEAFF,TGTGCCAGCAGCCTGGAGGCAGTCATGAACACTGAAGCTTTCTTT
TRBJ1-1,TRBV29-1,-,-,CSVEELSTEAFF,TGCAGCGTTGAGGAGTTGAGTACTGAAGCTTTCTTT
TRBJ1-2,TRBV10-3,few,TRBD1,CAIRLGQGNYGYTF,TGTGCCATCAGGTTGGGACAGGGCAATTATGGCTACACCTTC
TRBJ2-7,TRBV3-1,many,-,CASSQVYEASAAYEQYF,TGTGCCAGCAGCCAAGTTTACGAGGCTAGCGCAGCCTACGAGCAGTACTTC
TRBJ1-1,TRBV18,many,-,CASSPGGLETEAFF,TGTGCCAGCTCACCGGGGGGCCTGGAGACTGAAGCTTTCTTT
TRBJ2-7,TRBV4-3,few,TRBD2,CASSQAGLADQQYF,TGCGCCAGCAGCCAAGCGGGACTAGCGGACCAGCAGTACTTC
TRBJ1-1,TRBV18,-,-,CASSPRTERRSAEAFF,TGTGCCAGCTCACCACGGACAGAGAGGAGGAGCGCTGAAGCTTTCTTT
TRBJ1-2,TRBV6-1,few,TRBD1,CASRPRIQGEDGYTF,TGTGCCAGCAGGCCCCGGATTCAGGGGGAAGATGGCTACACCTTC
TRBJ1-2,TRBV6-1,few,TRBD1,CASRKGAGDGYTF,TGTGCCAGCAGGAAGGGGGCAGGTGATGGCTACACCTTC
TRBJ1-2,TRBV6-1,many,TRBD1,CASKRQGAEAGYTF,TGTGCCAGCAAAAGACAGGGGGCAGAGGCTGGCTACACCTTC
TRBJ2-3,TRBV29-1,-,-,CSVDLGDTDTQYF,TGCAGCGTTGACCTAGGGGACACAGATACGCAGTATTTT